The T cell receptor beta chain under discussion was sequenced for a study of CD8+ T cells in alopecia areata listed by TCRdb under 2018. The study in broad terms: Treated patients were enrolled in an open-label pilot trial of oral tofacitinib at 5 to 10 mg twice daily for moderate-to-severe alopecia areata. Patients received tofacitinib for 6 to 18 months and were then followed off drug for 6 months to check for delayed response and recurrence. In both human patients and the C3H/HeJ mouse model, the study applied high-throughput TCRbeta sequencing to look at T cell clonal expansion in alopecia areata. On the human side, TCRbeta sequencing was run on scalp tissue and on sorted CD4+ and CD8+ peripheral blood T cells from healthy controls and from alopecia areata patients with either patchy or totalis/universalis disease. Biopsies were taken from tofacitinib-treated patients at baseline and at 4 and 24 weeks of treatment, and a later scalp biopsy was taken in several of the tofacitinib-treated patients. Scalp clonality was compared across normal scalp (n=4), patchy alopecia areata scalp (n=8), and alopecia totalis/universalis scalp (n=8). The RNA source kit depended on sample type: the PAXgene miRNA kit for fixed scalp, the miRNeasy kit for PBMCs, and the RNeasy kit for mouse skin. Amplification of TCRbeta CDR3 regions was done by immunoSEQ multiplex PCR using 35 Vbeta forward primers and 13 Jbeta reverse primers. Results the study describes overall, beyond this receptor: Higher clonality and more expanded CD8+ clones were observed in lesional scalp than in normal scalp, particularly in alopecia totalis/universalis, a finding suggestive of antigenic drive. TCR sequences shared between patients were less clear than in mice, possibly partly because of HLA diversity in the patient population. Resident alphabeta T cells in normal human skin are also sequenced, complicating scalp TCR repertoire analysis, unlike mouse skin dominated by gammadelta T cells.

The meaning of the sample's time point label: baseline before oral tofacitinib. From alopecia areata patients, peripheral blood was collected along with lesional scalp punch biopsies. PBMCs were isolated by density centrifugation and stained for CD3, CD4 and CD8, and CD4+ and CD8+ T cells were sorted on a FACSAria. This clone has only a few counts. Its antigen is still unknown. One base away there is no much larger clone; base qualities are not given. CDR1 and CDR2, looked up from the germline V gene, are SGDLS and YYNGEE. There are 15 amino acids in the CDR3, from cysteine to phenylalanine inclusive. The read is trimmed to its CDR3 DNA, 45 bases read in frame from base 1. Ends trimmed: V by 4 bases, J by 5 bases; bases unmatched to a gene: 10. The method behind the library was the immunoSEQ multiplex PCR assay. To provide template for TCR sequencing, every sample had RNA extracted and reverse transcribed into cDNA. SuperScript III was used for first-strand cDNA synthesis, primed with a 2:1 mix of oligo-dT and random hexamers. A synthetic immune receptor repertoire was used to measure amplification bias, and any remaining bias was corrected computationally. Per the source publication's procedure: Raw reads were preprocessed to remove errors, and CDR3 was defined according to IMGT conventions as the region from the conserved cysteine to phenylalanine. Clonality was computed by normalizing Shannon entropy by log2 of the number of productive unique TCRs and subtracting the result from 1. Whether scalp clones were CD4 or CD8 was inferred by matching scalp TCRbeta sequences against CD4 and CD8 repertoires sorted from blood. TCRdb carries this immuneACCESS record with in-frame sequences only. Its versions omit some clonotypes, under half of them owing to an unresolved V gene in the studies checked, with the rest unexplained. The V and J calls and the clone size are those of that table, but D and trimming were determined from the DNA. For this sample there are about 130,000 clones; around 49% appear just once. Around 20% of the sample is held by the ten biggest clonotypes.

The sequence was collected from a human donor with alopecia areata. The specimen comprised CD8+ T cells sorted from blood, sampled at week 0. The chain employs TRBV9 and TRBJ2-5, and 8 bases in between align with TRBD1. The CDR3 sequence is CASSLTGTGRETQYF. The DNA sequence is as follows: TGTGCCAGCAGCTTGACCGGGACAGGCCGTGAGACCCAGTACTTC.